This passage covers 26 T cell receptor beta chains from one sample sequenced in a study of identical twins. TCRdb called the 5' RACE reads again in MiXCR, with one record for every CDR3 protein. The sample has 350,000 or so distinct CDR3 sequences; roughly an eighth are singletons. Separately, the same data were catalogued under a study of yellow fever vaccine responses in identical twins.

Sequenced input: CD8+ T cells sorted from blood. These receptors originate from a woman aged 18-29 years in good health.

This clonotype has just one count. In nucleotides, the CDR3 is TGCGCCAGCAGCGGGACCGGGACAGGGAGTTACAATGAGCAGTTCTTC. The encoded protein is CASSGTGTGSYNEQFF. The rearrangement links TRBV5-1 to TRBJ2-1; the match to TRBD1 covers 9 bases. The germline CDR1 and CDR2 sequences are SGHRS and YFSETQ. CDR3 length equals 16 residues. With V trimmed by 4 bases and J by 4 bases, 9 bases remained unmatched.

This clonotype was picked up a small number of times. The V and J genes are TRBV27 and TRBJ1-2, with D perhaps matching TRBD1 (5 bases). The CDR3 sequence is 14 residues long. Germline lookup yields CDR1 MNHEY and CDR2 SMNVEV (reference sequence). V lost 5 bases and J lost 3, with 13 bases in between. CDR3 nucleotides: TGTGCCAGCAGTGGGGGGTTTCGCGACTATGGCTACACCTTC. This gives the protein CASSGGFRDYGYTF.

CDR3 nucleotides: TGTGCCAGCAGTTACGGGGGTGGCACAGATACGCAGTATTTT. It codes for CASSYGGGTDTQYF. The chain uses TRBV6-5 and TRBJ2-3; D might be TRBD1 or TRBD2, each matching 5 bases. V lost 2 bases to trimming and J lost 1 base, with 7 bases between them. Germline V CDR1 and CDR2: MNHEY, SVGAGI. This CDR3 is 14 amino acids long.

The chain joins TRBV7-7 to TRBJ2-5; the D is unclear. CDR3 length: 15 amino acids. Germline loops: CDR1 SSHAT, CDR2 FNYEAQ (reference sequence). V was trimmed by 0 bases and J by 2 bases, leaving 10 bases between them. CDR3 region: CASSLALGQQETQYF. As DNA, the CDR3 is TGTGCCAGCAGCTTAGCGCTTGGGCAACAAGAGACCCAGTACTTC.

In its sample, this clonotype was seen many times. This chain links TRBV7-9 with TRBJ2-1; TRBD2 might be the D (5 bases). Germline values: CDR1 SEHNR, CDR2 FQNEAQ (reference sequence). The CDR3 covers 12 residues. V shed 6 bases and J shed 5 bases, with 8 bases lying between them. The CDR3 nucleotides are TGTGCCAGCAGGGACTTTGACAATGAGCAGTTCTTC. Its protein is CASRDFDNEQFF.

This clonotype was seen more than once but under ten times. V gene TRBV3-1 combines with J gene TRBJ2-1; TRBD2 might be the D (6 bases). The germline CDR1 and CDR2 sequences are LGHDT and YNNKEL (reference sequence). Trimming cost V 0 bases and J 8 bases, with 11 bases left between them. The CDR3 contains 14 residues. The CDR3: CASSQETSRDEQFF. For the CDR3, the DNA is TGTGCCAGCAGCCAAGAGACTAGTCGAGATGAGCAGTTCTTC.

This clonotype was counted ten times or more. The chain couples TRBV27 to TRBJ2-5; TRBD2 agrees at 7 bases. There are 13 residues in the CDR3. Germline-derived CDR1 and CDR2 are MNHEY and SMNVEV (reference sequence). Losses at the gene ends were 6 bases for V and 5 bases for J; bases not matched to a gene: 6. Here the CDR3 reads CASSPDGGETQYF. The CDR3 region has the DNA TGTGCCAGCAGCCCGGACGGGGGGGAGACCCAGTACTTC.

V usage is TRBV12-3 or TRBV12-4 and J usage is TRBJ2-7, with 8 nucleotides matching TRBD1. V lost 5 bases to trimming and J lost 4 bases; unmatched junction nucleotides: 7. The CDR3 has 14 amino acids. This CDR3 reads CASSTDRGGYEQYV. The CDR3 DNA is TGTGCCAGCAGTACCGACAGGGGCGGATACGAGCAGTACGTC.

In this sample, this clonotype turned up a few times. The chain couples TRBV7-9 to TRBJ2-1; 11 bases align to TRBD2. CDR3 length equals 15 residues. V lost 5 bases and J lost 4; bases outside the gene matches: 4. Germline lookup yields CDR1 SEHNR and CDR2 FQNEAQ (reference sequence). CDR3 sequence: CASSPTSGEYNEQFF. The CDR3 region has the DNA TGTGCCAGCAGCCCGACTAGCGGGGAATACAATGAGCAGTTCTTC. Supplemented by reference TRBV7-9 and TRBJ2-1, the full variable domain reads DTGVSQNPRHKITKRGQNVTFRCDPISEHNRLYWYRQTLGQGPEFLTYFQNEAQLEKSRLLSDRFSAERPKGSFSTLEIQRTEQGDSAMYLCASSPTSGEYNEQFFGPGTRLTVL.

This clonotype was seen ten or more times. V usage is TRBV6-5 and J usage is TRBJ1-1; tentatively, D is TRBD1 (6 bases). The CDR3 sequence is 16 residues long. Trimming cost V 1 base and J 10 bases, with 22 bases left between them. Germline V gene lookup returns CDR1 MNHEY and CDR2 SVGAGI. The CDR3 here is CASSYWAGAEPYGAFF. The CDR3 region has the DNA TGTGCCAGCAGTTACTGGGCGGGGGCGGAGCCGTATGGAGCTTTCTTT.

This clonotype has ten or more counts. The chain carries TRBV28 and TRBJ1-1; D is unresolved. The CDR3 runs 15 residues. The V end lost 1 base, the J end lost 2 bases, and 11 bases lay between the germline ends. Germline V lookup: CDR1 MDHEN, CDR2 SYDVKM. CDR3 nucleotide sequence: TGTGCCAGCAGTTTATTGCAAGAGACCAACACTGAAGCTTTCTTT. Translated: CASSLLQETNTEAFF. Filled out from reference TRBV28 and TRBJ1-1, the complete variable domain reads DVKVTQSSRYLVKRTGEKVFLECVQDMDHENMFWYRQDPGLGLRLIYFSYDVKMKEKGDIPEGYSVSREKKERFSLILESASTNQTSMYLCASSLLQETNTEAFFGQGTRLTVV.

CDR3 in amino acids: CASSYSSQGTESDEQYV. CDR3 DNA sequence: TGTGCCAGCAGTTACTCGAGCCAGGGTACGGAGAGCGACGAGCAGTACGTC. V gene TRBV6-5 combines with J gene TRBJ2-7, with D perhaps TRBD1 (5 bases). Trimming stripped 0 bases from V and 5 bases from J, with 20 bases between. The CDR3 covers 17 residues. Germline loops: CDR1 MNHEY, CDR2 SVGAGI.

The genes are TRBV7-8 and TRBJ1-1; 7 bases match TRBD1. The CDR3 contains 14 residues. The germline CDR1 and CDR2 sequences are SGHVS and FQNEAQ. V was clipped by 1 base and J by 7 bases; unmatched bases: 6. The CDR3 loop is CASSLGTGALEAFF. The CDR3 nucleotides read TGTGCCAGCAGCTTAGGCACAGGGGCTCTTGAAGCTTTCTTT.

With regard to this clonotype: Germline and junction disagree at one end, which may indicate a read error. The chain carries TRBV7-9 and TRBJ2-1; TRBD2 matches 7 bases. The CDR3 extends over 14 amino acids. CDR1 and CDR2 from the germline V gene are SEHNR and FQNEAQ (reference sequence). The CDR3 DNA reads TGTGCCAGCAGCTTAGAGGGCATATTTCTAGCGGCGGTCTTC. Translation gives CASSLEGIFLAAVF.

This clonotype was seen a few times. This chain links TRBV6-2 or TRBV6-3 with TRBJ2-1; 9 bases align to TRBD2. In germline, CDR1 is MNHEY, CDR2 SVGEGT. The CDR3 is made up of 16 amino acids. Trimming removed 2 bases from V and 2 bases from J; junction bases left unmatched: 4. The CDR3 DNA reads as TGTGCCAGCAGTTACGTAGCGGGGGATACCTACAATGAGCAGTTCTTC. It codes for CASSYVAGDTYNEQFF.

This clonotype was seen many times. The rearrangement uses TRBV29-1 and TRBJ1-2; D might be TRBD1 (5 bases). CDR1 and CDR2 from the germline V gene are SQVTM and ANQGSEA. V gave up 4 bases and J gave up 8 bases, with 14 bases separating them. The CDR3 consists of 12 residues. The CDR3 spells CSVVAGSGGYTF. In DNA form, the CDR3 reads TGCAGCGTTGTGGCAGGGTCGGGGGGCTACACCTTC.

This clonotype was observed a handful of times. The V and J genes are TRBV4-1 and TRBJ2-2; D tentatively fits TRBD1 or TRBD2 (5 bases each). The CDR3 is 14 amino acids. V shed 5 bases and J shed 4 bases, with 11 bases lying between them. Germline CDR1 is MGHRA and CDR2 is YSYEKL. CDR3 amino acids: CASSWDPATGELFF. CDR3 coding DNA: TGCGCCAGCAGCTGGGACCCTGCCACCGGGGAGCTGTTTTTT.

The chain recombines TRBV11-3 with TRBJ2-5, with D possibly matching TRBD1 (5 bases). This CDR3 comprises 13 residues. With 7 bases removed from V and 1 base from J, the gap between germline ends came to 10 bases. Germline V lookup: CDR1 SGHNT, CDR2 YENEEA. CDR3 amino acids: CASTFDSQETQYF. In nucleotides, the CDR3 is TGTGCCAGCACCTTCGACAGCCAAGAGACCCAGTACTTC. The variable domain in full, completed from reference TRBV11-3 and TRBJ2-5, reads EAGVVQSPRYKIIEKKQPVAFWCNPISGHNTLYWYLQNLGQGPELLIRYENEEAVDDSQLPKDRFSAERLKGVDSTLKIQPAELGDSAVYLCASTFDSQETQYFGPGTRLLVL.

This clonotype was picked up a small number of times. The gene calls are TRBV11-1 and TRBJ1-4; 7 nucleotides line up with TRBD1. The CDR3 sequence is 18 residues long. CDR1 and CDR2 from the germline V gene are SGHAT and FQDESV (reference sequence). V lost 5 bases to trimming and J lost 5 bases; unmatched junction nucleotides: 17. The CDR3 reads CASSNPWGRTGLNEKLFF. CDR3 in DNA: TGTGCCAGCAGCAACCCCTGGGGCAGGACAGGCTTAAATGAAAAACTGTTTTTT.

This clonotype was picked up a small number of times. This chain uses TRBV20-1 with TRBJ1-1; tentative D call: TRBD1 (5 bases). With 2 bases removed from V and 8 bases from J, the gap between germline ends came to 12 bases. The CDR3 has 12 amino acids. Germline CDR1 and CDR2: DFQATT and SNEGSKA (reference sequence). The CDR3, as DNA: TGCAGTGCTAGAACGGACATCGGAGAAGCTTTCTTT. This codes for CSARTDIGEAFF.

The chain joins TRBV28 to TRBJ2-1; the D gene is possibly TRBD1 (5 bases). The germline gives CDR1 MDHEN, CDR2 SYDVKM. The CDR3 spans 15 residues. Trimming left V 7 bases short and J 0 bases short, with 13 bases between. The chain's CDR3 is CASILGQGSYNEQFF. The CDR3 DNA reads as TGTGCCAGCATCTTGGGCCAGGGCTCCTACAATGAGCAGTTCTTC. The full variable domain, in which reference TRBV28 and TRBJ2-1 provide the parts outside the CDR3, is DVKVTQSSRYLVKRTGEKVFLECVQDMDHENMFWYRQDPGLGLRLIYFSYDVKMKEKGDIPEGYSVSREKKERFSLILESASTNQTSMYLCASILGQGSYNEQFFGPGTRLTVL.

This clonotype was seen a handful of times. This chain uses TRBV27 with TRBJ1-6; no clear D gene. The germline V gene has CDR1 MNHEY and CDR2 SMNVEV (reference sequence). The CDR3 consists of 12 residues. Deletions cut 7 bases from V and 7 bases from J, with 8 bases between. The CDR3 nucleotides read TGTGCCAGCACGGATGGGAATTCACCCCTCCACTTT. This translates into CASTDGNSPLHF.

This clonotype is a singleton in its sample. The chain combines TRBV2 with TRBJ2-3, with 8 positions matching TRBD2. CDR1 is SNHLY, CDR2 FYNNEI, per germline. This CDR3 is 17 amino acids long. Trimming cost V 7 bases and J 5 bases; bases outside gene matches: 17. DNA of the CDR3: TGTGCCAGCACCCTGGCCCCCGGGACCGGGGGGGTAGATACGCAGTATTTT. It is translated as CASTLAPGTGGVDTQYF.

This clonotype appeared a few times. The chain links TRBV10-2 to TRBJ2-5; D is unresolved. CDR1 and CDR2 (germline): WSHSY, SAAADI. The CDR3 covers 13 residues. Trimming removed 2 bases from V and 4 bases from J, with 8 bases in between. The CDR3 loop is CASSENMGETQYF. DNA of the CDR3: TGCGCCAGCAGTGAGAATATGGGAGAGACCCAGTACTTC.

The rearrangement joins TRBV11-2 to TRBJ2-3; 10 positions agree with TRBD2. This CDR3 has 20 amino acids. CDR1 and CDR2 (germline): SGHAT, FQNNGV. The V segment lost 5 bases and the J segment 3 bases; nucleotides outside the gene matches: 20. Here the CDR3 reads CASSTPLAGATGGATDTQYF. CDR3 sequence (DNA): TGTGCCAGCAGCACCCCCCTAGCGGGGGCGACCGGAGGCGCGACAGATACGCAGTATTTT. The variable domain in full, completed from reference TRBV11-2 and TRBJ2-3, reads EAGVAQSPRYKIIEKRQSVAFWCNPISGHATLYWYQQILGQGPKLLIQFQNNGVVDDSQLPKDRFSAERLKGVDSTLKIQPAKLEDSAVYLCASSTPLAGATGGATDTQYFGPGTRLTVL.

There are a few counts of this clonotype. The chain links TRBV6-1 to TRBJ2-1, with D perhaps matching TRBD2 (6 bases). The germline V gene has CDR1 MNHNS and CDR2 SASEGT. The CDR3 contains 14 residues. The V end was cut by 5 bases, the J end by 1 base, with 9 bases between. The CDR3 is CASSTGLSYNEQFF. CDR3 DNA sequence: TGTGCCAGCAGTACGGGACTGTCCTACAATGAGCAGTTCTTC.